This T cell receptor (beta chain) was identified in a study of blood T cell repertoires in COVID-19. Study overall: T cells, B-cell-depleted T cells, or PBMCs supplied cDNA or gDNA.

Germline-derived CDR1 and CDR2 are SEHNR and FQNEAQ (reference sequence). With V trimmed by 4 bases and J by 4 bases, 18 bases remained unmatched. The CDR3 extends over 19 amino acids. Study processing details: Amplification of reference gene primers provided the estimated nucleated cell counts. The protocol was immunoSEQ multiplex PCR, while the TCRdb copy is restricted to in-frame clones and leaves out a portion. V, J and clone size are taken as reported in that table, and D and trimming were inferred from the DNA itself. Found here are approximately 140,000 clones, around 86% of them singletons; the top ten hold around 1.6%.

The sequencing sample was made of peripheral blood. The clonotype was recovered from a human donor in a cohort sampled during active COVID-19. The rearrangement uses TRBV7-9 and TRBJ2-5, with 10 bases lining up with TRBD2. DNA for the CDR3: TGTGCCAGCAGCTCCCCTTTTAAGGCTAGCGGGAGAGGTGGAGAGACCCAGTACTTC. This sequence encodes CASSSPFKASGRGGETQYF.